Presented here are 19 T cell receptor beta chains from one specimen sequenced in a study of post-analysis software for immune sequencing data. Study-wide findings and caveats: TRBV segments more frequent in patients than in controls numbered five and included TRBV5-6, TRBV5-1 and TRBV20-1.

Unique molecular identifiers tagged the TCR beta cDNA libraries. TCRdb independently ran MiXCR on the PCR reads; one entry per CDR3 protein. The table includes under 650,000 distinct CDR3 sequences, roughly 40% detected once. No antigen is known for these receptors. The sample was blood. These receptors were obtained from a girl aged 5 to 17 with multiple sclerosis.

This clonotype showed up many times. This chain connects TRBV6-4 to TRBJ2-1; 7 nucleotides agree with TRBD2. The CDR3 is made up of 14 amino acids. Trimming took 2 bases from V and 2 from J; bases not matched to a gene: 0. The germline V gene has CDR1 MRHNA and CDR2 SNTAGT. CDR3 amino acids: CASSDGGAYNEQFF. The DNA for the CDR3 is TGTGCCAGCAGTGACGGGGGGGCCTACAATGAGCAGTTCTTC.

This clonotype was seen just once. The J gene is TRBJ1-1, the V gene TRBV12-3 or TRBV12-4; D unclear. V gave up 7 bases and J gave up 1 base, with 10 bases separating them. The CDR3 is 13 amino acids. This CDR3 reads CASTLRTNTEAFF. The CDR3 DNA sequence: TGTGCCAGCACCTTAAGGACGAACACTGAAGCTTTCTTT.

This clonotype was found a few times. The rearrangement joins TRBV7-9 to TRBJ2-1, with TRBD1 identical over 11 bases. This CDR3 is 14 amino acids long. V gave up 5 bases and J gave up 8 bases; unmatched junction bases: 5. Per germline, CDR1 SEHNR and CDR2 FQNEAQ (reference sequence). The CDR3 region is CASSQRTGGDEQFF. CDR3 nucleotide sequence: TGTGCCAGCAGCCAGAGGACAGGGGGCGATGAGCAGTTCTTC.

V and J are TRBV9 and TRBJ2-3; no firm D call. Germline-derived CDR1 and CDR2 are SGDLS and YYNGEE. V was shortened by 0 bases and J by 2 bases, with 19 bases between the two germline ends. The CDR3 runs to 18 residues. CDR3 sequence: CASSVGPSGQSDTDTQYF. The CDR3 DNA is TGTGCCAGCAGCGTAGGCCCCTCTGGGCAGTCCGACACAGATACGCAGTATTTT.

The J gene is TRBJ2-3, the V gene TRBV6-1; D may correspond to TRBD1 or TRBD2 (5 bases each). The CDR3 runs 13 residues. The germline V gene has CDR1 MNHNS and CDR2 SASEGT. DNA of the CDR3: TGTGCGGGGGACCGGGACGGCACAGATACGCAGTATTTT. Translated, it gives CAGDRDGTDTQYF.

V is TRBV24-1 and J is TRBJ2-1; 13 bases are shared with TRBD2. V gave up 5 bases and J gave up 10 bases; unmatched junction bases: 10. The CDR3 contains 16 residues. CDR1 and CDR2 (germline): KGHDR, SFDVKD. DNA of the CDR3: TGTGCCACCAGTGGTACTAGCGGGGGGGGCCCGGGCGAGCAGTTCTTC. Residues: CATSGTSGGGPGEQFF.

The genes are TRBV5-1 and TRBJ2-5; TRBD1 matches at 9 bases. CDR1 is SGHRS and CDR2 is YFSETQ in the germline V gene. The CDR3 extends over 14 amino acids. Losses at the gene ends were 1 base for V and 4 bases for J; bases not matched to a gene: 2. The CDR3 loop reads CASSLNRGRETQYF. The CDR3 DNA is TGCGCCAGCAGCTTGAACAGGGGGCGAGAGACCCAGTACTTC.

Many counts were recorded for this clonotype. This sequence joins TRBV7-2 and TRBJ1-2; 11 bases line up with TRBD1. The CDR3 contains 15 residues. Trimming took 5 bases from V and 1 from J; bases not matched to a gene: 3. Germline V gives CDR1 SGHTA, CDR2 FQGNSA. The CDR3 loop is CASSPGTGGNYGYTF. CDR3 nucleotide sequence: TGTGCCAGCAGCCCCGGGACAGGGGGTAACTATGGCTACACCTTC.

This clonotype occurred a few times. V usage is TRBV24-1 and J usage is TRBJ2-5, with 11 bases matching TRBD2. Germline lookup yields CDR1 KGHDR and CDR2 SFDVKD. This CDR3 region has 17 residues. The V segment lost 3 bases and the J segment 5 bases; nucleotides outside the gene matches: 10. Here the CDR3 DNA reads TGTGCCACCAGTGATGCCCTAGCGGGAGGCCTATTGGAGACCCAGTACTTC. Translation gives CATSDALAGGLLETQYF.

V and J are TRBV20-1 and TRBJ2-7, with D possibly matching TRBD1 (6 bases). From germline, CDR1 is DFQATT and CDR2 SNEGSKA (reference sequence). This CDR3 is 14 amino acids long. With 3 bases removed from V and 2 bases from J, the gap between germline ends came to 14 bases. In DNA form, the CDR3 reads TGCAGTGCTAGTGGTGACAGGTCCCCCTACGAGCAGTACTTC. Translation: CSASGDRSPYEQYF.

In DNA form, the CDR3 reads TGTGCCAGCAGTTACCAGATGAACACTGAAGCTTTCTTT. Translation gives CASSYQMNTEAFF. This chain links TRBV6-5 with TRBJ1-1; D is unresolved. V lost 2 bases and J 0 bases, leaving 4 bases between the germline ends. CDR1 MNHEY and CDR2 SVGAGI come from the germline V gene. The CDR3 consists of 13 residues.

The rearrangement joins TRBV15 to TRBJ2-5; TRBD2 matches 10 bases. Germline lookup yields CDR1 LNHNV and CDR2 YYDKDF (reference sequence). CDR3 length: 17 amino acids. V was clipped by 3 bases and J by 3 bases; unmatched bases: 10. The CDR3 region has the DNA TGTGCCACCAGCAGTGGGGGACTAGCGAGACTTAAAGAGACCCAGTACTTC. Residues: CATSSGGLARLKETQYF.

CDR3 bases: TGTGCCAGCAGCCCCCGGACTAGCGGGGTCATCTCCTACGAGCAGTACTTC. Amino acids: CASSPRTSGVISYEQYF. The chain links TRBV7-6 to TRBJ2-7; 12 bases map to TRBD2. Germline V gene sequence: CDR1 SGHVS, CDR2 FNYEAQ. The trim removed 5 bases at V and 0 bases at J, leaving 8 bases unmatched. CDR3 size: 17 residues.

This clonotype came up a few times. The V gene is TRBV29-1, the J gene TRBJ2-5; D remains ambiguous. The germline V gene has CDR1 SQVTM and CDR2 ANQGSEA. This CDR3 has 13 residues. Trimming took off 4 bases at V and 4 bases at J, with 13 bases between the two ends. CDR3 bases: TGCAGCGTTGCCACGGATAAGCGAGAGACCCAGTACTTC. Its translation is CSVATDKRETQYF.

This clonotype was observed a few times. At one of its ends the junction is not consistent with the germline gene, which may arise from a read error. The genes are TRBV12-3 or TRBV12-4 and TRBJ1-5, with no clear D. The CDR3 length is 15 residues. The CDR3 DNA follows: TGTACCAGCAGTCCGGAGGGTTGGGGCAATCAGCCCCAGCATTTT. Its protein product is CTSSPEGWGNQPQHF.

V and J are TRBV5-1 and TRBJ2-1; D unclear. From germline, CDR1 is SGHRS and CDR2 YFSETQ. Trimming took off 4 bases at V and 7 bases at J, with 21 bases between the two ends. The CDR3 has 16 residues. The CDR3 sequence: CASSKPGASRGNEQFF. CDR3 nucleotides: TGCGCCAGCAGCAAACCAGGTGCAAGTAGAGGAAATGAGCAGTTCTTC.

This clonotype was recorded only once. This chain links TRBV20-1 with TRBJ2-7; no firm D call. This CDR3 is 12 amino acids long. V lost 0 bases, J lost 3 bases, and 6 bases lay in between. Germline V lookup: CDR1 DFQATT, CDR2 SNEGSKA (reference sequence). CDR3: CSARDTIYEQYF. Written as DNA, the CDR3 is TGCAGTGCTAGAGACACAATCTACGAGCAGTACTTC.

There are a few counts of this clonotype. V is TRBV12-3 or TRBV12-4 and J is TRBJ2-3, with TRBD2 as a possible D gene (5 bases). The CDR3 covers 14 residues. Deletions cut 1 base from V and 5 bases from J, with 10 bases between. The CDR3 nucleotides are TGTGCCAGCAGTTTAGGGCGGGCTGGAGATACGCAGTATTTT. This gives the protein CASSLGRAGDTQYF.

The chain combines TRBV12-3 or TRBV12-4 with TRBJ2-7; a possible D gene is TRBD2 (5 bases). There are 14 residues in the CDR3. V lost 2 bases and J lost 9, with 17 bases in between. This chain's CDR3 is CASSLRGSANGQYF. DNA for the CDR3: TGTGCCAGCAGTTTACGCGGGTCCGCGAACGGGCAGTACTTC.